This TCR beta chain was recovered during a study of blood T cells in healthy people across ages. Across the whole study: Template switching picked up about one barcoded beta molecule for each two T cells.

The germline gives CDR1 SGHVS, CDR2 FQNEAQ. This CDR3 has 15 residues. Next came a second PCR, run for roughly 6 to 11 cycles, which used a sample-barcoded 5' primer along with a J-beta primer mix. TCRdb re-analysed the 5' RACE reads in MiXCR, keeping a single row per CDR3 protein. The table shows over 600,000 distinct CDR3 sequences, with around half occurring only once. This clonotype showed up just a few times. Its antigen remains unidentified. Study-wide findings and caveats: The long-lived group displayed more naive CD4+ cells, plus higher diversity, than the aged donors did. Diversity figures derived from one million T cells were judged to underestimate the true value.

V gene TRBV7-8 combines with J gene TRBJ2-7; 7 bases are a match to TRBD1. TRBJ2-5 matches the DNA end more closely, so the J call is doubtful. This TCR was recovered from a man older than 75 in good health. The sample comprised blood. The CDR3 is CASSEGGERQETQYF. CDR3 coding DNA: TGTGCCAGCAGCGAAGGGGGCGAGCGGCAAGAGACCCAGTACTTC.